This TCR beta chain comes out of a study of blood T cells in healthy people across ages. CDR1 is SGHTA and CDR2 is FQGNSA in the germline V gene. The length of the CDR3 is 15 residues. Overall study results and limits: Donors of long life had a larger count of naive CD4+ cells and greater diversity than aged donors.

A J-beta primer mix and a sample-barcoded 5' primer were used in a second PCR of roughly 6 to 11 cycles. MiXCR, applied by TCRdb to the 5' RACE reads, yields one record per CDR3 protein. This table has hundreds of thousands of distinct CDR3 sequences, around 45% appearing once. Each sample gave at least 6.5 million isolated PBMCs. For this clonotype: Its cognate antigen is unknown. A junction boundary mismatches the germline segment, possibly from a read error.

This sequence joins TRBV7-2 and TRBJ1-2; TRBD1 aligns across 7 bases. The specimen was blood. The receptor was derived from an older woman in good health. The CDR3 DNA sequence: TGTGCCTGCAGCTTACCGGCAGGGGGACGCTATGGCTACACCTTC. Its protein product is CACSLPAGGRYGYTF.